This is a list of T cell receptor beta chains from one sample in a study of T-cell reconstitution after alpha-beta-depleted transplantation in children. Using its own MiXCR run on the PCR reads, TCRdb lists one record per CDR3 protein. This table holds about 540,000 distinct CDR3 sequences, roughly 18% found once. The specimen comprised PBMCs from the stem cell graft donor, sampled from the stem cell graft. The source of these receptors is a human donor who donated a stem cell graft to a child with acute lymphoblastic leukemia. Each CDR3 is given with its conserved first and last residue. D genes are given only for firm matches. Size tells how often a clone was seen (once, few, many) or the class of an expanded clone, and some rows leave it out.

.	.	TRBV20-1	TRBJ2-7	TGCAGTGCTAGGAGGCAGGGAGGATACGAGCAGTACTTC	CSARRQGGYEQYF
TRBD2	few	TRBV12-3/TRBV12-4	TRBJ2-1	TGTGCCAGCAGACGAGGGACTAGCTGGAACCCCTACAATGAGCAGTTCTTC	CASRRGTSWNPYNEQFF
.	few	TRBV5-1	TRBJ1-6	TGCGCCAGCAGCTTGGGTCGCAGGGAGGATTCACCCCTCCACTTT	CASSLGRREDSPLHF
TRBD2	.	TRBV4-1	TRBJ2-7	TGCGCCAGCAGCCAAGGCGCGGGGGGGTTAACCTACGAGCAGTACTTC	CASSQGAGGLTYEQYF
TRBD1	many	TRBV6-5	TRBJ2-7	TGTGCCAGCAGTTCGGGACAGGGGGAACCGTACTTC	CASSSGQGEPYF
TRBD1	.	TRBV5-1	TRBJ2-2	TGCGCCAGCAGCCCGCTGAAGGGGGCGGTGAACACCGGGGAGCTGTTTTTT	CASSPLKGAVNTGELFF
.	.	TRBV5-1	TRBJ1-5	TGCGCCAGCAGCTTGTGGGGTGATAGCAATCAGCCCCAGCATTTT	CASSLWGDSNQPQHF
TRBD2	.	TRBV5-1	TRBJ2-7	TGCGCCAGCAGCTTGGACGGGACTAGCAAATCCTACGAGCAGTACTTC	CASSLDGTSKSYEQYF
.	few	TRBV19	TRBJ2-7	TGTGCCAGTAGTAACGGGGTCTACTACGAGCAGTACTTC	CASSNGVYYEQYF
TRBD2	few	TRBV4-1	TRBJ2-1	TGCGCCAGCAGCCAAGTTCTAGCGGGAGTCCTATACAATGAGCAGTTCTTC	CASSQVLAGVLYNEQFF
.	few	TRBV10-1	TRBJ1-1	TGCGCCAGCAGTGAGTCACGGACCCTCTGGGACACTGAAGCTTTCTTT	CASSESRTLWDTEAFF
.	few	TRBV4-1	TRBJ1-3	TGCGCCAGCAGCACCCGAGCAGGGTCTGGAAACACCATATATTTT	CASSTRAGSGNTIYF
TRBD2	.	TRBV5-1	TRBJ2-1	TGCGCCAGCTGTTTAGCGGGAGGCGACAATGAGCAGTTCTTC	CASCLAGGDNEQFF
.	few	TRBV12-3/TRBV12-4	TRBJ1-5	TGTGCCAGCAGTTTAATTCAGGGATCGAGCAATCAGCCCCAGCATTTT	CASSLIQGSSNQPQHF
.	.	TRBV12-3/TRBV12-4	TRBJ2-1	TGTGCCAGCAGTTTAACTACCGGGGTCTCCTACAATGAGCAGTTCTTC	CASSLTTGVSYNEQFF
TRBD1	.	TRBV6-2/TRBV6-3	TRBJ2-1	TGTGCCAGCACCGCGCGTCGGATGACAGGGACCAACAATGAGCAGTTCTTC	CASTARRMTGTNNEQFF
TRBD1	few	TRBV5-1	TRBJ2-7	TGCGCCAGCAGCTTGGTCCCCGGGACAGGCTACGAGCAGTACTTC	CASSLVPGTGYEQYF
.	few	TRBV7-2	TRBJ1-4	TGTGCCAGCAGCTTGAACGGGACACCTAATGAAAAACTGTTTTTT	CASSLNGTPNEKLFF
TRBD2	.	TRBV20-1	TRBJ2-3	TGCAGTGCGACGACTACTAGCGGGAGTCCCCGCGATACGCAGTATTTT	CSATTTSGSPRDTQYF
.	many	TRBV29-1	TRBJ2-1	TGCAGCACTACTGGGTCTGGGACAAACTACAATGAGCAGTTCTTC	CSTTGSGTNYNEQFF
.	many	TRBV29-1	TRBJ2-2	TGCAGCTGCCTGGGAGGGAACACCGGGGAGCTGTTTTTT	CSCLGGNTGELFF
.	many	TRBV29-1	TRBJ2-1	TGCAGCCCCCGGAGTAACAATGAGCAGTTCTTC	CSPRSNNEQFF
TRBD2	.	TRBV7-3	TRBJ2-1	TGTGCCAGCAGCCCTAGACTAGCGGTCTCCTACAATGAGCAGTTCTTC	CASSPRLAVSYNEQFF
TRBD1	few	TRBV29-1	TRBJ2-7	TGCAGCGCAGGCCTCGGGACAGCTACCTACGAGCAGTACTTC	CSAGLGTATYEQYF
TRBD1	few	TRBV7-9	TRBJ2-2	TGTGCCAGCAGCTCCCTTACGACAGGGGCCGACACCGGGGAGCTGTTTTTT	CASSSLTTGADTGELFF
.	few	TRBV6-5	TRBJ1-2	TGTGCCAGCAGTTACGGACCTGCTGACTATGGCTACACCTTC	CASSYGPADYGYTF